Below, 22 T cell receptor beta chains from the same sample are listed, as sequenced in a study of control samples from healthy donors and cancer patients. Clones were read by immunoSEQ multiplex PCR, and TCRdb kept only the in-frame ones, dropping some. This table holds 100,000 to 150,000 clones, approximately 90% found once. Sequenced sample: blood. These receptors all come from a man in his forties or fifties in good health.

This clone came up once. CDR3 bases: TGTGCCAGCAGTCCAAGTAGGGGGGTGACCTACAATGAGCAGTTCTTC. This codes for CASSPSRGVTYNEQFF. The gene calls are TRBV2 and TRBJ2-1; D is possibly TRBD1 or TRBD2 (6 bases each). The CDR3 sequence is 16 residues long. Deletions cut 5 bases from V and 2 bases from J, with 16 bases between. CDR1 SNHLY and CDR2 FYNNEI come from the germline V gene.

This chain joins TRBV7-9 and TRBJ2-7; D not certain. Germline V lookup: CDR1 SEHNR, CDR2 FQNEAQ (reference sequence). V was pared by 2 bases and J by 5 bases, with 10 bases between. This CDR3 comprises 13 residues. The CDR3 here is CASSLSRTHEQYF. The CDR3 coding sequence is TGTGCCAGCAGCTTATCCAGGACGCACGAGCAGTACTTC. The variable domain in full, completed from reference TRBV7-9 and TRBJ2-7, reads DTGVSQNPRHKITKRGQNVTFRCDPISEHNRLYWYRQTLGQGPEFLTYFQNEAQLEKSRLLSDRFSAERPKGSFSTLEIQRTEQGDSAMYLCASSLSRTHEQYFGPGTRLTVT.

The rearrangement links TRBV5-1 to TRBJ2-7, with D tentatively TRBD1 or TRBD2 (6 bases each). Germline CDR1 SGHRS, CDR2 YFSETQ. V was pared by 1 base and J by 7 bases, with 15 bases between. The CDR3 is 14 residues long. Here the CDR3 reads CASSLLGQGREQYF. The CDR3 region has the DNA TGCGCCAGCAGCTTGCTAGGGCAGGGGAGGGAGCAGTACTTC.

This clone was detected a few times. J is TRBJ2-1 and V is TRBV7-3; TRBD1 agrees at 9 bases. The V segment lost 1 base and the J segment 2 bases; nucleotides outside the gene matches: 6. In germline, CDR1 is SGHTA, CDR2 FQGTGA. This CDR3 contains 17 residues. CDR3 sequence: CASSLNPGQGTYNEQFF. CDR3 coding DNA: TGTGCCAGCAGCTTAAATCCGGGACAGGGCACCTACAATGAGCAGTTCTTC. The full variable domain, its missing parts supplied by reference TRBV7-3 and TRBJ2-1, is GAGVSQTPSNKVTEKGKYVELRCDPISGHTALYWYRQSLGQGPEFLIYFQGTGAADDSGLPNDRFFAVRPEGSVSTLKIQRTERGDSAVYLCASSLNPGQGTYNEQFFGPGTRLTVL.

J is TRBJ2-3 and V is TRBV19; 9 nucleotides align to TRBD1. Germline loops: CDR1 LNHDA, CDR2 SQIVND (reference sequence). J was trimmed by 3 bases and V by 6 bases; bases with no gene match: 13. CDR3 size: 17 residues. This chain's CDR3 is CASSGTGRRGRTDTQYF. The CDR3 bases are TGTGCCAGTAGCGGGACAGGGAGACGGGGAAGAACAGATACGCAGTATTTT.

This chain uses TRBV3-1 (or the pseudogene TRBV3-2) with TRBJ1-2; 10 positions agree with TRBD1. The CDR3 consists of 15 residues. Germline V gives CDR1 LGHDT, CDR2 YNNKEL (reference sequence). V trimming: 4 bases; J trimming: 3 bases; junction bases outside the gene matches: 5. The CDR3 DNA reads TGTGCCAGCAGCCCACGGGACAGGGGTCACTATGGCTACACCTTC. Its protein product is CASSPRDRGHYGYTF.

This rearrangement joins TRBV3-1 (or the pseudogene TRBV3-2) to TRBJ2-1, with D possibly TRBD2 on 5 matching bases. Per the germline V gene, CDR1 is LGHDT and CDR2 is YNNKEL (reference sequence). V was pared by 4 bases and J by 6 bases, with 10 bases between. The CDR3 is 13 amino acids. The CDR3 region is CASSPPSRNEQFF. DNA for the CDR3: TGTGCCAGCAGCCCCCCTAGCCGCAATGAGCAGTTCTTC.

The chain recombines TRBV9 with TRBJ2-7; TRBD2 matches 8 bases. The CDR3 is 14 amino acids. V lost 3 bases to trimming and J lost 4 bases; unmatched junction nucleotides: 6. Germline V gene lookup returns CDR1 SGDLS and CDR2 YYNGEE. CDR3 bases: TGTGCCAGCAGCGCGAGCGGGGGTGCGTACGAGCAGTACTTC. It translates to CASSASGGAYEQYF.

CDR3 bases: TGCGCCAGCAGCCCGCCCGGAGGTGGAAACACCATATATTTT. It codes for CASSPPGGGNTIYF. This chain connects TRBV5-1 to TRBJ1-3; no clear D. In germline, CDR1 is SGHRS, CDR2 YFSETQ. The CDR3 sequence is 14 residues long. The V and J ends lost 4 bases and 3 bases respectively, with 11 bases between them.

This clone has just one count. J is TRBJ2-5 and V is TRBV2; D not resolved. Trimming took 1 base from V and 4 from J, leaving 16 bases between them. The germline V gene has CDR1 SNHLY and CDR2 FYNNEI. The CDR3 sequence is 16 residues long. CDR3 nucleotide sequence: TGTGCCAGCAGTGAAGAGAGGTTTGAAGTCCGAGAGACCCAGTACTTC. This encodes CASSEERFEVRETQYF.

The J gene is TRBJ1-4, the V gene TRBV9, with a tentative D call TRBD1 (6 bases). CDR3 size: 15 residues. CDR1 SGDLS and CDR2 YYNGEE come from the germline V gene. V shed 4 bases and J shed 7 bases, with 17 bases lying between them. In nucleotides, the CDR3 is TGTGCCAGCAGCCCCCAGCAGGGGTTAGGTGAAAAACTGTTTTTT. This encodes CASSPQQGLGEKLFF.

CDR3 nucleotides: TGTGCCAGCAGCCTAGGACAGGGCGGTGAGCAGTTCTTC. This gives the protein CASSLGQGGEQFF. The V gene is TRBV7-6, the J gene TRBJ2-1, with 8 bases identical to TRBD1. The CDR3 extends over 13 amino acids. V dropped 5 bases and J dropped 9; count of bases not matched to a gene: 6. Germline V gene data show CDR1 as SGHVS and CDR2 as FNYEAQ.

The CDR3: CASSQKMNTEAFF. CDR3 in DNA: TGCGCCAGCAGTCAAAAGATGAACACTGAAGCTTTCTTT. The rearrangement uses TRBV10-1 and TRBJ1-1; D is ambiguous. V was pared by 5 bases and J by 0 bases, with 7 bases between. From germline, CDR1 is WNHNN and CDR2 SYGVQD (reference sequence). The CDR3 runs to 13 residues.

The chain employs TRBV15 and TRBJ2-1, with 11 bases fitting TRBD1. Per the germline V gene, CDR1 is LNHNV and CDR2 is YYDKDF (reference sequence). The CDR3 length is 15 residues. The V gene end was trimmed by 1 base and the J gene end by 8 bases; junction bases not matched to a gene: 4. The CDR3 DNA reads as TGTGCCACCAGCAGAGGGACAGGGGGCGATTATGAGCAGTTCTTC. Protein: CATSRGTGGDYEQFF.

In this sample, this clone turned up a few times. The rearrangement links TRBV5-1 to TRBJ2-3; D not resolved. Germline assignment: CDR1 SGHRS and CDR2 YFSETQ. CDR3 length: 11 amino acids. V was trimmed by 4 bases and J by 8 bases, leaving 8 bases between them. The CDR3 loop is CASSELGTQYF. The CDR3 DNA reads TGCGCCAGCAGCGAACTGGGTACGCAGTATTTT. The full variable domain, its missing parts supplied by reference TRBV5-1 and TRBJ2-3, is KAGVTQTPRYLIKTRGQQVTLSCSPISGHRSVSWYQQTPGQGLQFLFEYFSETQRNKGNFPGRFSGRQFSNSRSEMNVSTLELGDSALYLCASSELGTQYFGPGTRLTVL.

The J gene is TRBJ2-5, the V gene TRBV13; 8 positions agree with TRBD1. In germline, CDR1 is PRHDT, CDR2 FYEKMQ (reference sequence). The CDR3 extends over 16 amino acids. V dropped 3 bases and J dropped 1; count of bases not matched to a gene: 7. The CDR3 is CASSFPGQGLQETQYF. In DNA, the CDR3 is TGTGCCAGCAGCTTCCCAGGACAGGGCCTCCAAGAGACCCAGTACTTC.

The rearrangement links TRBV5-4 to TRBJ2-7; D assignment may be TRBD1 or TRBD2 (6 bases each). The CDR3 is 15 amino acids. Germline V gene data show CDR1 as SGHNT and CDR2 as YYREEE (reference sequence). Trimming left V 4 bases short and J 7 bases short, with 21 bases between. The CDR3 DNA sequence: TGTGCCAGCAGCCTTCTCGGGGGCAGGGTGAGGGAGCAGTACTTC. It specifies CASSLLGGRVREQYF.

V and J are TRBV29-1 and TRBJ1-1; D gene uncertain. The germline V gene encodes CDR1 SQVTM and CDR2 ANQGSEA. This CDR3 is 11 amino acids long. The germline V and J ends were trimmed by 5 bases and 5 bases, with 9 bases remaining between them. CDR3 residues: CSVKERTEAFF. The CDR3 nucleotides are TGCAGCGTTAAGGAACGGACTGAAGCTTTCTTT. Filled out from reference TRBV29-1 and TRBJ1-1, the complete variable domain reads SAVISQKPSRDICQRGTSLTIQCQVDSQVTMMFWYRQQPGQSLTLIATANQGSEATYESGFVIDKFPISRPNLTFSTLTVSNMSPEDSSIYLCSVKERTEAFFGQGTRLTVV.

J is TRBJ2-2 and V is TRBV27; possible D gene TRBD1, 6 bases. V lost 5 bases to trimming and J lost 6 bases, with 10 bases between them. This CDR3 has 13 residues. Germline V gives CDR1 MNHEY, CDR2 SMNVEV (reference sequence). In DNA form, the CDR3 reads TGTGCCAGCAGTCCCCACAGGGCCGGGGAGCTGTTTTTT. Its protein product is CASSPHRAGELFF.

The rearrangement uses TRBV7-9 and TRBJ1-1, with no clear D. Looked up from germline, CDR1 is SEHNR and CDR2 is FQNEAQ (reference sequence). The length of the CDR3 is 15 residues. Trimming took off 5 bases at V and 0 bases at J, with 13 bases between the two ends. CDR3 coding DNA: TGTGCCAGCAGCACCCGGACGGGTATGAACACTGAAGCTTTCTTT. It translates to CASSTRTGMNTEAFF.

This chain uses TRBV3-1 (or the pseudogene TRBV3-2) with TRBJ2-1; D is tentatively TRBD1 or TRBD2 (7 bases each). CDR1 is LGHDT, CDR2 YNNKEL, per germline (reference sequence). V was trimmed by 5 bases and J by 2 bases, leaving 16 bases between them. The CDR3 runs to 16 residues. CDR3: CASSSRQGLPYNEQFF. The CDR3 DNA sequence: TGTGCCAGCAGCTCCCGACAGGGACTACCCTACAATGAGCAGTTCTTC.

This sequence joins TRBV10-2 and TRBJ2-1; 7 bases match TRBD2. This CDR3 comprises 14 residues. Germline lookup yields CDR1 WSHSY and CDR2 SAAADI. V lost 2 bases, J lost 9 bases, and 7 bases stayed unmatched. The CDR3 is CASSERGVRAEQFF. In DNA, the CDR3 is TGCGCCAGCAGTGAGCGGGGGGTCCGGGCTGAGCAGTTCTTC.